The 29 T cell receptor beta chains below all came from one sample that was sequenced in a study of blood T cell repertoires in COVID-19. Using immunoSEQ multiplex PCR, the repertoire was profiled, and TCRdb retains in-frame clones only, with some absent. The sample lists 250,000 to 350,000 clones, roughly 87% occurring once. The sample was PBMCs or T cells enriched from blood (not recorded which). The receptor source for this set is a woman aged 25 to 39 who had recovered from COVID-19.

This chain links TRBV28 with TRBJ2-7; 9 nucleotides agree with TRBD1. Trimming took 4 bases from V and 5 from J; bases not matched to a gene: 12. CDR1 is MDHEN, CDR2 SYDVKM, per germline. CDR3 size: 16 residues. CDR3: CASSSLWTGDVNEQYF. The CDR3, as DNA: TGTGCCAGCAGTTCCCTCTGGACAGGGGATGTGAACGAGCAGTACTTC.

The chain is built from TRBV3-1 (or the pseudogene TRBV3-2) and TRBJ1-2; a possible D gene is TRBD1 (5 bases). V lost 4 bases, J lost 6 bases, and 9 bases lay in between. The V gene's germline CDR1 is LGHDT and CDR2 YNNKEL (reference sequence). This CDR3 is 12 amino acids long. The CDR3 protein is CASSLGGNGYTF. The CDR3 coding sequence is TGTGCCAGCAGCCTTGGGGGGAATGGCTACACCTTC.

In this sample, this clone turned up once. The chain recombines TRBV27 with TRBJ2-7, with TRBD1 as a possible D gene (6 bases). This CDR3 comprises 14 residues. Germline V gene data show CDR1 as MNHEY and CDR2 as SMNVEV (reference sequence). The V end lost 3 bases, the J end lost 6 bases, and 15 bases lay between the germline ends. The CDR3 is CASSLVGGAGEQYF. For the CDR3, the DNA is TGTGCCAGCAGTTTGGTTGGGGGCGCGGGCGAGCAGTACTTC.

The chain recombines TRBV28 with TRBJ2-7; TRBD1 aligns across 10 bases. With 6 bases clipped from V and 4 bases from J, the junction kept 6 bases outside the gene matches. CDR3 length equals 14 residues. Germline V lookup: CDR1 MDHEN, CDR2 SYDVKM. The CDR3 loop is CASRTGTGVYEQYF. CDR3 nucleotides: TGTGCCAGCAGGACCGGGACAGGGGTTTACGAGCAGTACTTC.

The rearrangement joins TRBV27 to TRBJ1-2; TRBD1 agrees at 9 bases. The V gene end was trimmed by 5 bases and the J gene end by 4 bases; junction bases not matched to a gene: 8. The V gene's germline CDR1 is MNHEY and CDR2 SMNVEV (reference sequence). CDR3 length: 15 residues. DNA for the CDR3: TGTGCCAGCAGTCCTAACAGGGGGCCTGCCTATGGCTACACCTTC. It encodes CASSPNRGPAYGYTF.

The chain recombines TRBV29-1 with TRBJ1-1; no reliable D call. The CDR3 spans 13 residues. Trimming removed 0 bases from V and 3 bases from J, with 8 bases in between. The germline V gene has CDR1 SQVTM and CDR2 ANQGSEA. CDR3: CSVEDGGDTEAFF. The DNA of the CDR3 is TGCAGCGTTGAAGATGGCGGTGACACTGAAGCTTTCTTT. The variable domain in full, completed from reference TRBV29-1 and TRBJ1-1, reads SAVISQKPSRDICQRGTSLTIQCQVDSQVTMMFWYRQQPGQSLTLIATANQGSEATYESGFVIDKFPISRPNLTFSTLTVSNMSPEDSSIYLCSVEDGGDTEAFFGQGTRLTVV.

V is TRBV27 and J is TRBJ1-2; D is uncertain. The CDR3 is 16 amino acids. V lost 0 bases, J lost 4 bases, and 15 bases lay in between. Germline CDR1 is MNHEY and CDR2 is SMNVEV (reference sequence). The CDR3 DNA reads as TGTGCCAGCAGTTTATCCGGCTTGGGCTTCGCCTATGGCTACACCTTC. This encodes CASSLSGLGFAYGYTF.

V usage is TRBV4-3 and J usage is TRBJ1-4; D may be TRBD1 (5 bases). Germline V gene data show CDR1 as LGHNA and CDR2 as YSLEER. This CDR3 has 16 amino acids. Trimming removed 0 bases from V and 5 bases from J, with 13 bases in between. The CDR3: CASSQEYRDLNEKLFF. The CDR3 nucleotides read TGCGCCAGCAGCCAAGAATACCGGGACTTGAATGAAAAACTGTTTTTT.

This clone was recorded only once. J is TRBJ2-4 and V is TRBV6-4, with a tentative D call TRBD1 (6 bases). This CDR3 comprises 14 residues. V dropped 4 bases and J dropped 2 bases, with 9 bases sitting between them. The germline gives CDR1 MRHNA, CDR2 SNTAGT. This CDR3 is CASSGQVTKNIQYF. The CDR3 bases are TGTGCCAGCAGTGGACAGGTCACCAAAAACATTCAGTACTTC.

Concerning this clone itself: In the same sample, other DNA sequences code for this CDR3. This chain connects TRBV12-3 or TRBV12-4 to TRBJ1-2; 8 bases map to TRBD1. Trimming took 2 bases from V and 7 from J; bases not matched to a gene: 3. This CDR3 spans 13 amino acids. The CDR3 loop is CASSLRQGSGYTF. As DNA, the CDR3 is TGTGCCAGCAGTTTAAGACAGGGGTCTGGCTACACCTTC.

The rearrangement joins TRBV7-9 to TRBJ2-1, with a possible D match to TRBD2 (5 bases). With 3 bases removed from V and 8 bases from J, the gap between germline ends came to 5 bases. Germline V gene data show CDR1 as SEHNR and CDR2 as FQNEAQ (reference sequence). The CDR3 spans 11 residues. As DNA, the CDR3 is TGTGCCAGCAGCTTGGGAGATGAGCAGTTCTTC. Its translation is CASSLGDEQFF.

J is TRBJ2-1 and V is TRBV27; D is unresolved. V was pared by 3 bases and J by 0 bases, with 12 bases between. The CDR3 is made up of 16 amino acids. Per the germline V gene, CDR1 is MNHEY and CDR2 is SMNVEV (reference sequence). Here the CDR3 DNA reads TGTGCCAGCAGTTTCCTATTGCTTAGCTCCTACAATGAGCAGTTCTTC. Its translation is CASSFLLLSSYNEQFF.

The rearrangement uses TRBV5-1 and TRBJ2-7, with TRBD2 matching over 11 bases. The V gene's germline CDR1 is SGHRS and CDR2 YFSETQ. CDR3 length: 14 amino acids. V was pared by 4 bases and J by 3 bases, with 3 bases of the junction left unmatched. The CDR3: CASSHGTSGYEQYF. CDR3 sequence (DNA): TGCGCCAGCAGCCACGGGACTAGCGGCTACGAGCAGTACTTC.

The chain couples TRBV6-6 to TRBJ1-6; D possibly corresponds to TRBD1 (5 bases). The CDR3 contains 15 residues. The germline V gene has CDR1 MNHNY and CDR2 SVGAGI (reference sequence). V was pared by 7 bases and J by 6 bases, with 16 bases between. CDR3 bases: TGTGCCAGCATCCCACGGGGGGGTCTTAATTCACCCCTCCACTTT. It is translated as CASIPRGGLNSPLHF.

J is TRBJ2-1 and V is TRBV9; TRBD2 might be the D (6 bases). Looked up from germline, CDR1 is SGDLS and CDR2 is YYNGEE. CDR3 size: 13 residues. Trimming took off 4 bases at V and 1 base at J, with 6 bases between the two ends. The CDR3 reads CASSSGSYNEQFF. The CDR3 DNA reads as TGTGCCAGCAGCAGCGGGTCCTACAATGAGCAGTTCTTC. Based on the CDR3 plus reference TRBV9 and TRBJ2-1, the full variable domain is DSGVTQTPKHLITATGQRVTLRCSPRSGDLSVYWYQQSLDQGLQFLIQYYNGEERAKGNILERFSAQQFPDLHSELNLSSLELGDSALYFCASSSGSYNEQFFGPGTRLTVL.

The J gene is TRBJ2-1, the V gene TRBV7-3, with D maybe TRBD2 (6 bases). Looked up from germline, CDR1 is SGHTA and CDR2 is FQGTGA. The V end was cut by 0 bases, the J end by 7 bases, with 7 bases between. The CDR3 covers 13 residues. The CDR3 DNA sequence: TGTGCCAGCAGCTTAACTCGGGAGAATGAGCAGTTCTTC. It is translated as CASSLTRENEQFF. The whole variable domain, remainder taken from reference TRBV7-3 and TRBJ2-1, is GAGVSQTPSNKVTEKGKYVELRCDPISGHTALYWYRQSLGQGPEFLIYFQGTGAADDSGLPNDRFFAVRPEGSVSTLKIQRTERGDSAVYLCASSLTRENEQFFGPGTRLTVL.

The V gene is TRBV19, the J gene TRBJ1-2; tentatively, D is TRBD1 (6 bases). In germline, CDR1 is LNHDA, CDR2 SQIVND (reference sequence). CDR3 size: 18 residues. V shed 5 bases and J shed 8 bases, with 30 bases lying between them. CDR3 protein: CASSPPEGGAPVLGGYTF. The CDR3 DNA is TGTGCCAGTAGTCCGCCCGAGGGGGGGGCCCCAGTACTCGGGGGCTACACCTTC.

The chain employs TRBV28 and TRBJ1-2; the D gene is possibly TRBD1 (5 bases). The germline gives CDR1 MDHEN, CDR2 SYDVKM. Trimming took off 2 bases at V and 7 bases at J, with 17 bases between the two ends. This CDR3 has 15 amino acids. The CDR3 is CASSLRQGGWIGYTF. The DNA of the CDR3 is TGTGCCAGCAGTTTAAGGCAGGGCGGTTGGATTGGCTACACCTTC.

The chain joins TRBV6-1 to TRBJ2-3; D possibly corresponds to TRBD2 (5 bases). The V gene lost 0 bases and the J gene lost 4 bases, with 8 bases spanning the gap. CDR1 MNHNS and CDR2 SASEGT come from the germline V gene. CDR3 size: 14 residues. Written as DNA, the CDR3 is TGTGCCAGCAGTGAAGCGAACGGGGCAGATACGCAGTATTTT. Amino acids: CASSEANGADTQYF.

This sequence joins TRBV5-6 and TRBJ2-1, with D perhaps TRBD1 (6 bases). Trimming pared 0 bases from V and 5 bases from J, leaving 9 bases between. Germline V lookup: CDR1 SGHDT, CDR2 YYEEEE. CDR3 size: 14 residues. The CDR3 nucleotides are TGTGCCAGCAGCTTGGGGACAGCCCACAATGAGCAGTTCTTC. This codes for CASSLGTAHNEQFF. The full variable domain, completed using reference TRBV5-6 and TRBJ2-1, is DAGVTQSPTHLIKTRGQQVTLRCSPKSGHDTVSWYQQALGQGPQFIFQYYEEEERQRGNFPDRFSGHQFPNYSSELNVNALLLGDSALYLCASSLGTAHNEQFFGPGTRLTVL.

About this clone: Other DNA sequences in the same sample also yield this CDR3. The V call is TRBV4-3, the J call TRBJ1-2, with 7 positions matching TRBD1. Trimming removed 0 bases from V and 2 bases from J; junction bases left unmatched: 3. The CDR3 length is 15 residues. Per germline, CDR1 LGHNA and CDR2 YSLEER. CDR3 nucleotides: TGCGCCAGCAGCCAAGATACAGGGGCCAACTATGGCTACACCTTC. Translating it yields CASSQDTGANYGYTF.

The chain links TRBV28 to TRBJ2-7; a weak D match, TRBD1 (6 bases). Trimming removed 7 bases from V and 8 bases from J, with 21 bases in between. The CDR3 runs to 14 residues. Germline CDR1 MDHEN, CDR2 SYDVKM. The CDR3 loop reads CASTDRDTAHQQYF. The CDR3 coding sequence is TGTGCCAGCACTGACCGGGACACGGCTCATCAGCAGTACTTC.

The rearrangement links TRBV4-3 to TRBJ1-6, with TRBD1 as a possible D gene (5 bases). The CDR3 length is 17 residues. Per germline, CDR1 LGHNA and CDR2 YSLEER. V was clipped by 0 bases and J by 3 bases, with 12 bases between them. The CDR3 bases are TGCGCCAGCAGCCAAGATCCGGGCAGGGACTATAATTCACCCCTCCACTTT. It is translated as CASSQDPGRDYNSPLHF.

There are a few counts of this clone. The CDR3 coding sequence is TGTGCCATGGCGGCCGACAGGACCAATCAGCCCCAGCATTTT. Translated, it gives CAMAADRTNQPQHF. The chain has TRBV10-3 and TRBJ1-5; weak D call: TRBD1 (6 bases). Trimming cost V 9 bases and J 3 bases, with 15 bases left between them. Germline V gene data show CDR1 as ENHRY and CDR2 as SYGVKD. The CDR3 contains 14 residues.

The genes are TRBV7-2 and TRBJ2-3; TRBD1 agrees at 8 bases. CDR1 is SGHTA and CDR2 is FQGNSA in the germline V gene. The CDR3 length is 17 residues. V was pared by 1 base and J by 3 bases, with 9 bases of the junction left unmatched. CDR3 in DNA: TGTGCCAGCAGCTTAGTAGCCCAGGGGGCAGGGACAGATACGCAGTATTTT. Translating it yields CASSLVAQGAGTDTQYF.

The rearrangement uses TRBV29-1 and TRBJ1-1; weak D call: TRBD1 (5 bases). CDR1 SQVTM and CDR2 ANQGSEA come from the germline V gene. V was clipped by 6 bases and J by 7 bases, with 15 bases between them. This CDR3 spans 12 amino acids. CDR3 bases: TGCAGCGTCGTAACGGGGGTCGGTGAAGCTTTCTTT. It specifies CSVVTGVGEAFF.

The chain has TRBV5-1 and TRBJ1-1; 8 bases agree with TRBD1. The CDR3 runs 17 residues. The trim removed 3 bases at V and 2 bases at J, leaving 12 bases unmatched. Germline CDR1 SGHRS, CDR2 YFSETQ. The CDR3 nucleotides read TGCGCCAGCAGCTCCCTTCGACAGGGGATGGATAACACTGAAGCTTTCTTT. This gives the protein CASSSLRQGMDNTEAFF.

V is TRBV16 and J is TRBJ2-5, with D unresolved. CDR1 and CDR2 (germline): KGHSY, FQNENV. The CDR3 runs to 12 residues. Between the trimmed V and J ends, which lost 0 bases and 12 bases, there was a span of 11 bases. In DNA form, the CDR3 reads TGTGCCAGCAGCCAATCCCATGACACCAAGTACTTC. Its protein is CASSQSHDTKYF. Using reference TRBV16 and TRBJ2-5 for the parts outside the CDR3, the full variable domain is GEEVAQTPKHLVRGEGQKAKLYCAPIKGHSYVFWYQQVLKNEFKFLISFQNENVFDETGMPKERFSAKCLPNSPCSLEIQATKLEDSAVYFCASSQSHDTKYFGPGTRLLVL.

The chain joins TRBV13 to TRBJ1-1; TRBD1 agrees at 7 bases. Germline CDR1 PRHDT, CDR2 FYEKMQ (reference sequence). The V segment lost 0 bases and the J segment 5 bases; nucleotides outside the gene matches: 3. The CDR3 is 14 residues long. CDR3 sequence: CASSLGQGRTEAFF. The CDR3 DNA is TGTGCCAGCAGCTTAGGACAGGGGCGGACTGAAGCTTTCTTT.